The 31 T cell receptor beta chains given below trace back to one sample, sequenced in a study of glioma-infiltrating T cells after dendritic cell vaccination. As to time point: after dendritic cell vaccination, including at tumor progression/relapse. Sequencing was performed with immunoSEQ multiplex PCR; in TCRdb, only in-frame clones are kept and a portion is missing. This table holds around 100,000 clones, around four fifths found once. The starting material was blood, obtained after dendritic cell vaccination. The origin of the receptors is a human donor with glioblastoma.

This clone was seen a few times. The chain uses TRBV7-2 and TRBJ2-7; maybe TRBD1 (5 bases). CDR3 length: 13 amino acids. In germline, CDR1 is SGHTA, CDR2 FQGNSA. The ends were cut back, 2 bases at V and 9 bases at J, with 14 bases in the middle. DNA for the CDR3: TGTGCCAGCAGCTTATTAGGCAGGGCCGTGCAGTACTTC. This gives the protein CASSLLGRAVQYF.

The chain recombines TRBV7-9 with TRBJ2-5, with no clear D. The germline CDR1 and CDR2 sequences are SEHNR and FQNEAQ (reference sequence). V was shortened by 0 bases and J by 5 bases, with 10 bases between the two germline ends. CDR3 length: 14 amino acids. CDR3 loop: CASSLALNEETQYF. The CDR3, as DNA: TGTGCCAGCAGCTTAGCGCTAAACGAGGAGACCCAGTACTTC.

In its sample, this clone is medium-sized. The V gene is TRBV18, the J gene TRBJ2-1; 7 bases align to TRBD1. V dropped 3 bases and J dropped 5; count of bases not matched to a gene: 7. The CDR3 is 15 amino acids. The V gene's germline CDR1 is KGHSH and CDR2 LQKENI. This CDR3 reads CASSPDRTLNNEQFF. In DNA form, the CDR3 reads TGTGCCAGCTCACCGGACAGGACGCTCAACAATGAGCAGTTCTTC. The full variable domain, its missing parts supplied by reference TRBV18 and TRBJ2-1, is NAGVMQNPRHLVRRRGQEARLRCSPMKGHSHVYWYRQLPEEGLKFMVYLQKENIIDESGMPKERFSAEFPKEGPSILRIQQVVRGDSAAYFCASSPDRTLNNEQFFGPGTRLTVL.

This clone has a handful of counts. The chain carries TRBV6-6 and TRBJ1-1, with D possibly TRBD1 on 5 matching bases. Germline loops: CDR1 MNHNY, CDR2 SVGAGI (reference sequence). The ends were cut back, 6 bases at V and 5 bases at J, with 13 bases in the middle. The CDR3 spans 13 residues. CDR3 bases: TGTGCCAGCAGCAAGGGCGGGGGGACTGAAGCTTTCTTT. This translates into CASSKGGGTEAFF.

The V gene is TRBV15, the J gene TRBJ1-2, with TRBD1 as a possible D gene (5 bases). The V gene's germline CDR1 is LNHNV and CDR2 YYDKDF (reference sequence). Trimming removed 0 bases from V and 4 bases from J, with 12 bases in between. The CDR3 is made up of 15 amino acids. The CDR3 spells CATSRDHDRVYGYTF. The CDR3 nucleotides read TGTGCCACCAGCAGAGATCATGACAGAGTCTATGGCTACACCTTC.

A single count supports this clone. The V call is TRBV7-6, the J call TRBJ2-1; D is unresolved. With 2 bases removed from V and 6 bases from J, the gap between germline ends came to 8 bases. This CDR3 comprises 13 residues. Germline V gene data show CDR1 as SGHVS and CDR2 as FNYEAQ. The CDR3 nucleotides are TGTGCCAGCAGCTTATTGGTCGGCAATGAGCAGTTCTTC. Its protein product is CASSLLVGNEQFF.

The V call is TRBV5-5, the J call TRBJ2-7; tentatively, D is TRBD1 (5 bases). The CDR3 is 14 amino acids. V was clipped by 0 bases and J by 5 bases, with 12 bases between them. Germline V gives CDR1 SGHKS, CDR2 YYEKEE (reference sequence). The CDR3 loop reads CASSLATADNEQYF. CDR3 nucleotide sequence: TGTGCCAGCAGCTTGGCGACAGCCGACAACGAGCAGTACTTC.

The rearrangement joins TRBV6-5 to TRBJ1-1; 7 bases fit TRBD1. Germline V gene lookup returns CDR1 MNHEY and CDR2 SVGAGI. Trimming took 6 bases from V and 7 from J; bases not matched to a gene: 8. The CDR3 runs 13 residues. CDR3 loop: CASRPPGTDEAFF. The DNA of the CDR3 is TGTGCCAGCAGACCCCCCGGGACAGATGAAGCTTTCTTT.

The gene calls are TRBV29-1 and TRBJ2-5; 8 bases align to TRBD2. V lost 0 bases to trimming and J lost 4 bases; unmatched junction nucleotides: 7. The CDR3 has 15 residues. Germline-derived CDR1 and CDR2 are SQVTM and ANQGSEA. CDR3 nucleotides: TGCAGCGTTGAAGAGCTTGCGGGGGGTATAGAGACCCAGTACTTC. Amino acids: CSVEELAGGIETQYF.

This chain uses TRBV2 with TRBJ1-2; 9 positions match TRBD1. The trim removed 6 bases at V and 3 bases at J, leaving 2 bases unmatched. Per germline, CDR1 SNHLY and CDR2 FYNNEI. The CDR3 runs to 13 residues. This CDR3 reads CASRGTGYYGYTF. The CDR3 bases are TGTGCCAGCAGGGGGACAGGGTACTATGGCTACACCTTC. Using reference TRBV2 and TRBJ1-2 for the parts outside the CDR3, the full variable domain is EPEVTQTPSHQVTQMGQEVILRCVPISNHLYFYWYRQILGQKVEFLVSFYNNEISEKSEIFDDQFSVERPDGSNFTLKIRSTKLEDSAMYFCASRGTGYYGYTFGSGTRLTVV.

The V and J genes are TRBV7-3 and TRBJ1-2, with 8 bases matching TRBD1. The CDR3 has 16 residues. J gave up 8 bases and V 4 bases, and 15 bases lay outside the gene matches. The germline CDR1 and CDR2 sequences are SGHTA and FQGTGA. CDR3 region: CASSSPTGVAGGGYTF. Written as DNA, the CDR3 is TGTGCCAGCAGCTCCCCCACGGGGGTGGCAGGGGGCGGCTACACCTTC. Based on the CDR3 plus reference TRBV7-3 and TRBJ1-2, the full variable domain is GAGVSQTPSNKVTEKGKYVELRCDPISGHTALYWYRQSLGQGPEFLIYFQGTGAADDSGLPNDRFFAVRPEGSVSTLKIQRTERGDSAVYLCASSSPTGVAGGGYTFGSGTRLTVV.

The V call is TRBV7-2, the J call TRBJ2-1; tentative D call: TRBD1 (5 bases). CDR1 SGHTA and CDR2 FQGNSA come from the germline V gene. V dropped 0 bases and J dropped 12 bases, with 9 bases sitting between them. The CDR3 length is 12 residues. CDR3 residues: CASSLAGLVQFF. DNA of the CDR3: TGTGCCAGCAGCTTAGCGGGGCTGGTGCAGTTCTTC.

Written as DNA, the CDR3 is TGTGCCAGCAGCTTAAGACAGGCTGCTGGAAACACCATATATTTT. It codes for CASSLRQAAGNTIYF. The chain is built from TRBV11-2 and TRBJ1-3, with D possibly matching TRBD1 (6 bases). The V and J ends lost 2 bases and 2 bases respectively, with 10 bases between them. This CDR3 is built from 15 residues. CDR1 SGHAT and CDR2 FQNNGV come from the germline V gene.

The CDR3 is CASLQGANYGYTF. The CDR3 bases are TGTGCCAGTCTCCAGGGGGCAAACTATGGCTACACCTTC. The chain combines TRBV2 with TRBJ1-2; 8 nucleotides align to TRBD1. This CDR3 has 13 residues. Looked up from germline, CDR1 is SNHLY and CDR2 is FYNNEI. The trim removed 9 bases at V and 2 bases at J, leaving 5 bases unmatched.

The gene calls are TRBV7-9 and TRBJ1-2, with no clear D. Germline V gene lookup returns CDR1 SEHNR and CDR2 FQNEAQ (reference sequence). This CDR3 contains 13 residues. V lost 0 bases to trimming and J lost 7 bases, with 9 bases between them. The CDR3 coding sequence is TGTGCCAGCAGCTTAGCGAGGATGGGTGGCTACACCTTC. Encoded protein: CASSLARMGGYTF.

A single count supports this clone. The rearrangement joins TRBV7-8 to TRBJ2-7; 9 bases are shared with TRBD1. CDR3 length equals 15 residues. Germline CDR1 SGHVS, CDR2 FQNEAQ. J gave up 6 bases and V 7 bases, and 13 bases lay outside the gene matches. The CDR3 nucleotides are TGTGCCAGCACCCCGCCCCCGGGACAGGGCCCCGAGCAGTACTTC. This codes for CASTPPPGQGPEQYF.

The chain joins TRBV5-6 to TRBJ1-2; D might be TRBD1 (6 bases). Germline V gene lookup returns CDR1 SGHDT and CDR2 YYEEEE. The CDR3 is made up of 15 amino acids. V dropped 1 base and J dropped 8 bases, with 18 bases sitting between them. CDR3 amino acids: CASSLKMAPTGGYTF. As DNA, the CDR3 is TGTGCCAGCAGCTTGAAGATGGCCCCAACAGGGGGCTACACCTTC.

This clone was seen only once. CDR3 in amino acids: CASSYKRGTADTQYF. CDR3 nucleotides: TGTGCCAGCAGTTATAAGCGGGGAACCGCAGATACGCAGTATTTT. J is TRBJ2-3 and V is TRBV27; TRBD2 matches at 7 bases. With V trimmed by 4 bases and J by 4 bases, 8 bases remained unmatched. CDR1 and CDR2 from the germline V gene are MNHEY and SMNVEV (reference sequence). This CDR3 has 15 residues.

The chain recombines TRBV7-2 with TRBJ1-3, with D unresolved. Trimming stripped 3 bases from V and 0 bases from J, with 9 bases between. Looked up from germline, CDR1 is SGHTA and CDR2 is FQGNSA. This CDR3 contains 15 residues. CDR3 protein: CASSLRGSSGNTIYF. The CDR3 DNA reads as TGTGCCAGCAGCTTGCGGGGAAGCTCTGGAAACACCATATATTTT.

The CDR3 nucleotides read TGCAGCGGGGGACTAGCGGGAGCGGAGACCCAGTACTTC. Translated, it gives CSGGLAGAETQYF. The chain links TRBV29-1 to TRBJ2-5; TRBD2 aligns across 14 bases. V was clipped by 7 bases and J by 5 bases; unmatched bases: 3. Germline CDR1 is SQVTM and CDR2 is ANQGSEA. This CDR3 region has 13 residues.

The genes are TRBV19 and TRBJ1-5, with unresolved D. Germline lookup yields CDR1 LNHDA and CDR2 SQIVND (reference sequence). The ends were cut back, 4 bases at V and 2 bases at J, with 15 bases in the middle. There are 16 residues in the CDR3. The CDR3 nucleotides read TGTGCCAGTAGTACGACCGACATATTCGGCAATCAGCCCCAGCATTTT. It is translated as CASSTTDIFGNQPQHF.

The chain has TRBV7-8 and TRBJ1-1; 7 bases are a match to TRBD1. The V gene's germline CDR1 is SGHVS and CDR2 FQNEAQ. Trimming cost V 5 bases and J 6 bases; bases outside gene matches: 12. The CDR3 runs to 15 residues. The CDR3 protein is CASSPRQGESAEAFF. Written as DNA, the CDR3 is TGTGCCAGCAGCCCTAGACAGGGTGAGAGTGCTGAAGCTTTCTTT.

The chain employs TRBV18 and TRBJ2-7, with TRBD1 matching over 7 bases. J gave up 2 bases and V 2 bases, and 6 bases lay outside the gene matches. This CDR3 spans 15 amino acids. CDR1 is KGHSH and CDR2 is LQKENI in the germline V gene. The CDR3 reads CASSPTGTATYEQYF. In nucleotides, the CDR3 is TGTGCCAGCTCACCAACCGGGACAGCTACCTACGAGCAGTACTTC.

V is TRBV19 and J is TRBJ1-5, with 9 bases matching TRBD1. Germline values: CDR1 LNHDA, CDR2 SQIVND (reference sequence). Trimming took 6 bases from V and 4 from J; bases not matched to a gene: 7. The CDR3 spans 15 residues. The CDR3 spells CASRFGQGWNQPQHF. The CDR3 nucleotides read TGTGCCAGTAGATTCGGACAGGGGTGGAATCAGCCCCAGCATTTT.

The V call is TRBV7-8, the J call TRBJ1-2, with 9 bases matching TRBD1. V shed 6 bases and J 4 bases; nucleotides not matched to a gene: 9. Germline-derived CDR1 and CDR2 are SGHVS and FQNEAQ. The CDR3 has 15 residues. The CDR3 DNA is TGTGCCAGCAGGGCCGGGACAGGGCTAAGCTATGGCTACACCTTC. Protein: CASRAGTGLSYGYTF.

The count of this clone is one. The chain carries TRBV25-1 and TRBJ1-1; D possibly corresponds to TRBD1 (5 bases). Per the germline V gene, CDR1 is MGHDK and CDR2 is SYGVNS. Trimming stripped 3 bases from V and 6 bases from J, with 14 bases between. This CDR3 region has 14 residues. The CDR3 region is CASSEGQARAEAFF. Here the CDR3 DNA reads TGTGCCAGCAGTGAGGGGCAGGCTAGGGCTGAAGCTTTCTTT. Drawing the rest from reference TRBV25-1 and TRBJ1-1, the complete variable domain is EADIYQTPRYLVIGTGKKITLECSQTMGHDKMYWYQQDPGMELHLIHYSYGVNSTEKGDLSSESTVSRIRTEHFPLTLESARPSHTSQYLCASSEGQARAEAFFGQGTRLTVV.

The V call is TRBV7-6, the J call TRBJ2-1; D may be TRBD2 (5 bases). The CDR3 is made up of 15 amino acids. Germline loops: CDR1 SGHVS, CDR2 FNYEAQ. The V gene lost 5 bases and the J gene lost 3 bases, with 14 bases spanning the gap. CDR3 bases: TGTGCCAGCAGCCCAGGACTTCCGAACTACAATGAGCAGTTCTTC. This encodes CASSPGLPNYNEQFF. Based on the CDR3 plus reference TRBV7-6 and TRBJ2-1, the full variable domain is GAGVSQSPRYKVTKRGQDVALRCDPISGHVSLYWYRQALGQGPEFLTYFNYEAQQDKSGLPNDRFSAERPEGSISTLTIQRTEQRDSAMYRCASSPGLPNYNEQFFGPGTRLTVL.

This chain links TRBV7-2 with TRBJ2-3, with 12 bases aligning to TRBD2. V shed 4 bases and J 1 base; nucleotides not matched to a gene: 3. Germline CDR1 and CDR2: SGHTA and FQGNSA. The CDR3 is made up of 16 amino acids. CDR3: CASSSSSGGGTDTQYF. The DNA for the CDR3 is TGTGCCAGCAGCTCATCTAGCGGGGGGGGCACAGATACGCAGTATTTT.

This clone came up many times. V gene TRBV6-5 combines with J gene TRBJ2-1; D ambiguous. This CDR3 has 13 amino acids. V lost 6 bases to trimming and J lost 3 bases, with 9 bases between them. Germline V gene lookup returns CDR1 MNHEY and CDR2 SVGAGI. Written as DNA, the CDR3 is TGTGCCAGCAGCTCTGGGCTCTACAATGAGCAGTTCTTC. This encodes CASSSGLYNEQFF.

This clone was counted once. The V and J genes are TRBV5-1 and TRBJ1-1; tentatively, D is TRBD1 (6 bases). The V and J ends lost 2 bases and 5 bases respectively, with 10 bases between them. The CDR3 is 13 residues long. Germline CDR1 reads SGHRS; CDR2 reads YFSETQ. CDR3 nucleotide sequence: TGCGCCAGCAGCTTTTTCAGGGGAACTGAAGCTTTCTTT. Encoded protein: CASSFFRGTEAFF.

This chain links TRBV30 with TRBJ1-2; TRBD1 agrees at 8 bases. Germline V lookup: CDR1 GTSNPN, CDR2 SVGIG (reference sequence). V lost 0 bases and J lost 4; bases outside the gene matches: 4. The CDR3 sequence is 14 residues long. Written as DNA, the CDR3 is TGTGCCTGGAGTGTAGGTGGGACAGGCTATGGCTACACCTTC. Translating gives CAWSVGGTGYGYTF.